A single T cell receptor (beta chain) is shown here with its context. Germline CDR1 is MDHEN and CDR2 is SYDVKM. This CDR3 spans 16 amino acids. The germline V and J ends were trimmed by 4 bases and 4 bases, with 19 bases remaining between them. Cohorts were assigned according to the clinical history that participants reported. This specimen belongs to a study of blood T cell repertoires in COVID-19. Overall study context: The origin of the acute and convalescent COVID-19 samples was the United States, Italy and Spain. PBMCs, B-cell-depleted T cells, or T cells provided the cDNA or gDNA that made up the material.

In the authors' workflow: Amplification of reference gene primers provided the estimated nucleated cell counts. The data were produced by immunoSEQ multiplex PCR, yet TCRdb's version contains in-frame clones alone and is incomplete. That table gives V, J and clone size, and the DNA gave D and trimming. The profile shows about 280,000 clones, around 90% of them singletons. The sequencing input was PBMCs or T cells enriched from blood (not recorded which). The chain carries TRBV28 and TRBJ1-2; D is possibly TRBD1 (5 bases). The receptor's source is a woman aged 25 to 39 with acute COVID-19. CDR3 in amino acids: CASSSPVGGEGYGYTF. In DNA, the CDR3 is TGTGCCAGCAGTTCCCCCGTCGGGGGAGAGGGCTATGGCTACACCTTC.